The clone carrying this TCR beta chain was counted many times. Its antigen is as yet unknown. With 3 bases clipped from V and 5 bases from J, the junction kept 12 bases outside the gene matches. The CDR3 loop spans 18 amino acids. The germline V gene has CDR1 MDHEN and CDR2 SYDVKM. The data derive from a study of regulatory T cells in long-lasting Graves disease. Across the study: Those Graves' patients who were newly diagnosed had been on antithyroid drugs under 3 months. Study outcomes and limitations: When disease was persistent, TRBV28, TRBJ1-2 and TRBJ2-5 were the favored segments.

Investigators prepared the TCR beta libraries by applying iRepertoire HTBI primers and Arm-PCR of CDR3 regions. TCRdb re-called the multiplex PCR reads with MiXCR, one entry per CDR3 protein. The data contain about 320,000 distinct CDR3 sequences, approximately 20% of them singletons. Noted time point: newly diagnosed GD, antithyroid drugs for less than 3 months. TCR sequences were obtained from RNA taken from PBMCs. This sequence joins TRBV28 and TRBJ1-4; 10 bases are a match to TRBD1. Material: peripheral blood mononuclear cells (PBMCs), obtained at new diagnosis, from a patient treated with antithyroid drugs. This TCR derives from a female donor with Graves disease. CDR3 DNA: TGTGCCAGCAGTTTTCCCTCCGGCCCGGGACAGGGGAATGAAAAACTGTTTTTT. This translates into CASSFPSGPGQGNEKLFF.